This T cell receptor beta chain originates from a study of cytomegalovirus exposure and HLA in healthy donors. As for the donors, each was a healthy bone marrow donor. With regard to this clone: What it binds is unknown.

Germline values: CDR1 SQVTM, CDR2 ANQGSEA. This CDR3 is built from 13 residues. The trim removed 1 base at V and 6 bases at J, leaving 3 bases unmatched. PCR amplification relied on 60 Vbeta primers (plus 13 Jbeta primers). Some clones are missing from TCRdb's copy, which holds only in-frame ones; the method was immunoSEQ multiplex PCR. The sample has about 97,000 clones; over 60% are singletons. Study outcomes and limitations: In a later analysis, HLA-associated beta chains showed higher expansion and lower generation probabilities than comparable chains. Likely technical artifact: a cluster of highly shared sequence variants. An assumption of roughly uniform sequencing depth across donors underlay the presence/absence analyses.

This TCR derives from a male donor in good health and CMV-seropositive. Material: PBMCs. The chain links TRBV29-1 to TRBJ2-3; 8 bases are a match to TRBD1. In DNA form, the CDR3 reads TGCAGCGTTGAAGGACAGGGGCTGGATACGCAGTATTTT. This sequence encodes CSVEGQGLDTQYF.